This note documents a single T cell receptor beta chain sequence. No antigen is known for it. These data come from a study of identical twins. Germline CDR1 and CDR2: SEHNR and FQNEAQ (reference sequence). CDR3 size: 17 residues. The V and J ends lost 6 bases and 0 bases, in that order; junction bases with no gene match: 11. Findings and caveats of the study: Twin-shared out-of-frame alpha sequences showed excess low generation probability. Invariant cells of the MAIT and iNKT types might have partly distorted the zero-insertion analyses. For cord blood, abundant beta clonotypes had fewer insertions, unlike memory repertoires, which showed none.

TCRdb passed the 5' RACE reads through MiXCR, listing each CDR3 protein once. The sample includes around 480,000 distinct CDR3 sequences, more than 13% of them seen just once. The same specimen was also included in a second study, on yellow fever vaccine responses in identical twins.

The sample was CD4+ T cells sorted from blood. The genes are TRBV7-9 and TRBJ2-4; TRBD1 agrees at 7 bases. This receptor was obtained from a woman between 18 and 29 years old in good health. The CDR3 region is CASSLLTGTLAKNIQYF. CDR3 in DNA: TGTGCCAGCAGTCTTCTGACAGGGACCTTAGCCAAAAACATTCAGTACTTC.